These 12 T cell receptor beta chains were all obtained from the same sample, sequenced in a study of T cell clonotyping in hematopoietic cell transplantation. Clones were sequenced by immunoSEQ multiplex PCR, and TCRdb holds only the in-frame ones, with some missing. In the table there are more than 65,000 clones, approximately 94% of which are singletons. Sequences were obtained from peripheral blood mononuclear cells. These receptor sequences come from a man between 45 and 60 years old in good health. Some clones in this sample may be carry-over from other donors' samples.

This chain uses TRBV7-9 with TRBJ1-1, with a tentative D call TRBD1 (6 bases). The V end lost 5 bases, the J end lost 1 base, and 26 bases lay between the germline ends. The CDR3 covers 19 residues. Germline V gene lookup returns CDR1 SEHNR and CDR2 FQNEAQ (reference sequence). The CDR3, as DNA: TGTGCCAGCAGCACGTCTCAATTAACAGGGACGGGGGCGAACACTGAAGCTTTCTTT. This gives the protein CASSTSQLTGTGANTEAFF.

J is TRBJ1-1 and V is TRBV6-1; a weak D match, TRBD1 (5 bases). V was cut by 11 bases and J by 1 base, with 14 bases left in between. The CDR3 runs to 13 residues. The V gene's germline CDR1 is MNHNS and CDR2 SASEGT. As DNA, the CDR3 is TGTGCCTGCCGGGGGGGTTGGAACACTGAAGCTTTCTTT. Translation: CACRGGWNTEAFF.

The sample holds one count of this clone. The rearrangement joins TRBV6-5 to TRBJ2-7; no clear D. In germline, CDR1 is MNHEY, CDR2 SVGAGI. V lost 5 bases, J lost 1 base, and 9 bases lay in between. CDR3 size: 13 residues. The CDR3 spells CASSILSSYEQYF. The CDR3 DNA reads TGTGCCAGCAGTATTCTCTCGTCCTACGAGCAGTACTTC.

The chain is built from TRBV20-1 and TRBJ2-5; no clear D. Germline CDR1 and CDR2: DFQATT and SNEGSKA (reference sequence). This CDR3 contains 11 residues. Trimming pared 4 bases from V and 0 bases from J, leaving 3 bases between. The DNA for the CDR3 is TGCAGTGCTAAACACCAAGAGACCCAGTACTTC. Translated, it gives CSAKHQETQYF.

This rearrangement joins TRBV30 to TRBJ1-1; D may be TRBD1 (5 bases). Germline loops: CDR1 GTSNPN, CDR2 SVGIG (reference sequence). The V end lost 6 bases, the J end lost 5 bases, and 22 bases lay between the germline ends. CDR3 length: 15 residues. The CDR3: CACDAPGRLGTEAFF. CDR3 DNA sequence: TGTGCCTGTGATGCCCCGGGACGGTTGGGTACTGAAGCTTTCTTT. The whole variable domain, remainder taken from reference TRBV30 and TRBJ1-1, is SQTIHQWPATLVQPVGSPLSLECTVEGTSNPNLYWYRQAAGRGLQLLFYSVGIGQISSEVPQNLSASRPQDRQFILSSKKLLLSDSGFYLCACDAPGRLGTEAFFGQGTRLTVV.

The V and J genes are TRBV9 and TRBJ2-5; possible D gene TRBD2, 5 bases. CDR3 size: 14 residues. Germline CDR1 is SGDLS and CDR2 is YYNGEE. V was cut by 0 bases and J by 1 base, with 7 bases left in between. CDR3 in DNA: TGTGCCAGCAGCGTAGCTAGCAGCCAAGAGACCCAGTACTTC. The encoded protein is CASSVASSQETQYF.

The J gene is TRBJ2-7, the V gene TRBV5-6; D is uncertain. Germline loops: CDR1 SGHDT, CDR2 YYEEEE. The germline V and J ends were trimmed by 4 bases and 6 bases, with 20 bases remaining between them. CDR3 length: 15 amino acids. The CDR3 region is CASSPTTGELVEQYF. The CDR3 nucleotides read TGTGCCAGCAGCCCCACGACCGGAGAACTTGTCGAGCAGTACTTC.

In its sample, this clone was seen a few times. V and J are TRBV27 and TRBJ2-7; no firm D call. The V and J ends lost 8 bases and 2 bases respectively, with 13 bases between them. The germline CDR1 and CDR2 sequences are MNHEY and SMNVEV (reference sequence). The CDR3 extends over 13 amino acids. As DNA, the CDR3 is TGTGCCAGCTCTCTCTCCTGGGCCTACGAGCAGTACTTC. Translation: CASSLSWAYEQYF.

The CDR3, as DNA: TGCAGTGCAAATTACAGGGGGGAAGCTTTCTTT. Protein product: CSANYRGEAFF. The chain uses TRBV20-1 and TRBJ1-1, with 8 bases matching TRBD1. V shed 6 bases and J 8 bases; nucleotides not matched to a gene: 5. The CDR3 totals 11 residues. Germline V CDR1 and CDR2: DFQATT, SNEGSKA (reference sequence).

Only one count was recorded for this clone. CDR3 residues: CAISESRTSGESDTQYF. The CDR3 bases are TGTGCCATCAGTGAGTCTAGGACTAGCGGGGAGTCAGATACGCAGTATTTT. This chain uses TRBV10-3 with TRBJ2-3; 12 nucleotides agree with TRBD2. Germline V gene data show CDR1 as ENHRY and CDR2 as SYGVKD. The J segment lost 4 bases and the V segment lost 0 bases, leaving 5 bases of the junction unmatched. The CDR3 extends over 17 amino acids.

The table lists this clone with a few counts. The chain employs TRBV27 and TRBJ1-5, with unresolved D. The germline CDR1 and CDR2 sequences are MNHEY and SMNVEV (reference sequence). This CDR3 has 13 amino acids. V lost 3 bases and J 6 bases, leaving 9 bases between the germline ends. The CDR3 region is CASSLGGFQPQHF. The CDR3 nucleotides are TGTGCCAGCAGTTTGGGAGGTTTTCAGCCCCAGCATTTT.

The V and J genes are TRBV25-1 and TRBJ1-2, with 7 bases fitting TRBD1. Germline V gene lookup returns CDR1 MGHDK and CDR2 SYGVNS. The CDR3 covers 14 residues. Unmatched junction bases numbered 7, after V lost 5 bases and J lost 4 bases. CDR3 nucleotides: TGTGCCAGCAGTCCGGGAGGGGGCAGCTATGGCTACACCTTC. It yields the protein CASSPGGGSYGYTF.